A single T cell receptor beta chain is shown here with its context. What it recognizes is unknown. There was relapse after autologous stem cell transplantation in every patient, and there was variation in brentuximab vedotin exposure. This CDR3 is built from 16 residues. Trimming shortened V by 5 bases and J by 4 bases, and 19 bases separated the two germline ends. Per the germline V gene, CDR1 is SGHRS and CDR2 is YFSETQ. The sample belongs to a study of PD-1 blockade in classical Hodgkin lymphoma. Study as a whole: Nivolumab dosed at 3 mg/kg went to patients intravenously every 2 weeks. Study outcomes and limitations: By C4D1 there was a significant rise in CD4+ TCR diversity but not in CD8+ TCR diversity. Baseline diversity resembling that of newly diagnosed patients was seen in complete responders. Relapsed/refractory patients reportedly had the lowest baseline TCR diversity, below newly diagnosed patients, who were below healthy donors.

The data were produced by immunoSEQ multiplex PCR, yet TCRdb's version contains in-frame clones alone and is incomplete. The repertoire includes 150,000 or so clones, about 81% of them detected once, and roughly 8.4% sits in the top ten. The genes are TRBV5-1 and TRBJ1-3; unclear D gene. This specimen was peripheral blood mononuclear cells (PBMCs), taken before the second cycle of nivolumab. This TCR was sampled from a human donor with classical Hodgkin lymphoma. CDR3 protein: CASRFRLTPPGNTIYF. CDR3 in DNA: TGCGCCAGCAGATTCAGACTGACTCCTCCGGGAAACACCATATATTTT.